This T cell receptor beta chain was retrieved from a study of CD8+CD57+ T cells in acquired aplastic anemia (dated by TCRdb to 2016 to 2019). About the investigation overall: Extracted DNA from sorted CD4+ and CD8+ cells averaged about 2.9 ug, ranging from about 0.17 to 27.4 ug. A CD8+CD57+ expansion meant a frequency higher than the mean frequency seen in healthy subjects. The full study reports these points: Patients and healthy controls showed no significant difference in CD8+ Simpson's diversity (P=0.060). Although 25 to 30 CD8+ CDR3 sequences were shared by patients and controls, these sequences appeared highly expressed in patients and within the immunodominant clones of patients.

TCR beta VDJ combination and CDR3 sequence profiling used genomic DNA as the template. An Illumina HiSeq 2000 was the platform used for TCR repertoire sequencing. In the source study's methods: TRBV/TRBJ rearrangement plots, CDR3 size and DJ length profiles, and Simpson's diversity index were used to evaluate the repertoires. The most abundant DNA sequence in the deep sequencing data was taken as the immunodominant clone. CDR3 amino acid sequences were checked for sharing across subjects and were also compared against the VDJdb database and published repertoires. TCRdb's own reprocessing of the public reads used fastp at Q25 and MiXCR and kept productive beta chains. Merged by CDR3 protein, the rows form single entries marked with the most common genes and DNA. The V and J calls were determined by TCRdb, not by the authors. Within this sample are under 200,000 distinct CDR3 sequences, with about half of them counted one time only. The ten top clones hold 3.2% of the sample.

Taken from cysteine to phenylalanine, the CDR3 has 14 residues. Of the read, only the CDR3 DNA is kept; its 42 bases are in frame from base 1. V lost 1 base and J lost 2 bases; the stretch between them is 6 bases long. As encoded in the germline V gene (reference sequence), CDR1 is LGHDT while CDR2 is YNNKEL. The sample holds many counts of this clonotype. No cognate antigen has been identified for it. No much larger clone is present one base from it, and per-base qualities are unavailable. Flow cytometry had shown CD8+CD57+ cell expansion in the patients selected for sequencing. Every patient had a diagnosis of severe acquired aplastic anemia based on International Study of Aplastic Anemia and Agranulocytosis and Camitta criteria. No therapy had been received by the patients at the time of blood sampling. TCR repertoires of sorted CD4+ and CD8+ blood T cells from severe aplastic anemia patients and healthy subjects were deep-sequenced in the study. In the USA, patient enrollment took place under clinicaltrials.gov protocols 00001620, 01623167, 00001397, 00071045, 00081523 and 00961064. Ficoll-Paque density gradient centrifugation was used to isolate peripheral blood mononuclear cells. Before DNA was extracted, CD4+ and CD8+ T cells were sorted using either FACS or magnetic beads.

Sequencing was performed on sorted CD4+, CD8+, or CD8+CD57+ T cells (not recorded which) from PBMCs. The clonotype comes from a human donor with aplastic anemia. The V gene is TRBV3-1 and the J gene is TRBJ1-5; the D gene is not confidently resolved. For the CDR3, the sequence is CASSQGTGNQPQHF. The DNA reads TGTGCCAGCAGCCAAGGTACGGGCAATCAGCCCCAGCATTTT.